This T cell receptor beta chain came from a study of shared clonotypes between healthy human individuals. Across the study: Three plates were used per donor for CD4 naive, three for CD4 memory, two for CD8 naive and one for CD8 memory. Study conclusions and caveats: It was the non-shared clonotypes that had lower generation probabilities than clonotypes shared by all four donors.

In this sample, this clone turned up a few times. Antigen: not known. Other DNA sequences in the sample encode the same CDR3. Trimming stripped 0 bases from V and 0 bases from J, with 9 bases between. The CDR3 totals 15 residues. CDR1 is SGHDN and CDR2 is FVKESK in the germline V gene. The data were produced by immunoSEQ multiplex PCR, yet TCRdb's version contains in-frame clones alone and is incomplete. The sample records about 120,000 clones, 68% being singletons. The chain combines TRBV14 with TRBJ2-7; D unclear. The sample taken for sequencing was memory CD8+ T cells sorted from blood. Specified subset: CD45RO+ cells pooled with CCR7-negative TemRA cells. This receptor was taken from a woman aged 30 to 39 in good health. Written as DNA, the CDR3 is TGTGCCAGCAGCCAAGAAGAGGCCCGCTCCTACGAGCAGTACTTC. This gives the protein CASSQEEARSYEQYF.